This T cell receptor (beta chain) is drawn from a study of OX40 agonist ivuxolimab in advanced cancers. The repertoire was sequenced with immunoSEQ multiplex PCR; TCRdb's copy has only in-frame clones and lacks some. The sample shows 60,000 to 65,000 clones, less than 95% of them seen only once. Germline lookup yields CDR1 SQVTM and CDR2 ANQGSEA. CDR3 length equals 16 residues. The V gene lost 6 bases and the J gene lost 6 bases, with 23 bases spanning the gap. The rearrangement links TRBV29-1 to TRBJ1-4, with D tentatively TRBD1 (5 bases). Sequencing used CD4+ or CD8+ T cells sorted from blood, obtained in a trial of the OX40 agonist ivuxolimab. The source is an adult with an advanced solid tumor such as melanoma, head and neck, liver or kidney cancer. DNA of the CDR3: TGCAGCGTGGGGGGGTTGGATCTGGGTATGGATGAAAAACTGTTTTTT. Translated: CSVGGLDLGMDEKLFF.